This paragraph reports one T cell receptor beta chain. Its antigen is not known. The data stem from a study of chemoradiotherapy in HPV16-positive cancers. Study context: Candidate HPV-specific T-cell clones and common TCR motifs came from functional assays in a couple of HPV16-positive patients.

V trimming: 5 bases; J trimming: 1 base; junction bases outside the gene matches: 12. The CDR3 is 19 amino acids. Germline V gene lookup returns CDR1 SGHRS and CDR2 YFSETQ. Findings of the study overall: HPV-responsive T-cell expansion during chemoradiotherapy was linked to improved recurrence-free survival in HPV16-positive patients.

Clones were sequenced by immunoSEQ multiplex PCR, and TCRdb holds only the in-frame ones, with some missing. The top ten hold 5% to 6% of the sample, which has under 15,000 clones, around nine tenths seen once. The source was blood, collected from a patient who underwent chemoradiotherapy. The gene calls are TRBV5-1 and TRBJ1-6, with TRBD1 matching over 10 bases. The receptor was isolated from a human donor with HPV-associated anogenital cancer. CDR3 bases: TGCGCCAGCAGTGCGAAGATCCGGGACAGGGGTTCCTATAATTCACCCCTCCACTTT. Protein product: CASSAKIRDRGSYNSPLHF.